Detailed here is one T cell receptor (beta chain). What it recognizes is unknown. This sample is drawn from a study of shared clonotypes between healthy human individuals. Study conclusions and caveats: The genetic and exposure-history diversity represented was limited by few donors. In this cohort, only blood was sampled, and tissue repertoires likely differ.

The authors ran the assay at deep level. Repertoires were generated with immunoSEQ multiplex PCR, while TCRdb's copy carries only in-frame clones and drops some. The data hold approximately 740,000 clones, with roughly 92% observed a single time. The naive CD8 population came from CD45RO-negative cells selected for CCR7, without terminally differentiated effector memory CD45RA+ cells. The source of this sequence is a man younger than 40 in good health. Material: naive CD8+ T cells sorted from blood.

Here the CDR3 DNA reads TGTGCCAGCAGCCCTCGGCTAGCTACCTCACTTGAAGCTTTCTTT. Its translation is CASSPRLATSLEAFF. This chain links TRBV7-9 with TRBJ1-1; no clear D. V dropped 5 bases and J dropped 7 bases, with 20 bases sitting between them. Germline-derived CDR1 and CDR2 are SEHNR and FQNEAQ (reference sequence). There are 15 residues in the CDR3.